This TCR beta chain was sequenced during a study of preoperative IRX-2 immunotherapy in early breast cancer. Using immunoSEQ multiplex PCR, the repertoire was profiled, and TCRdb retains in-frame clones only, with some absent. The top ten hold about 1.9% of the sample, which has about 98,000 clones, just over 85% seen once. Treatment indicated: preoperative locoregional IRX-2 cytokine immunotherapy. This phase Ib study tested locoregional IRX-2 cytokine immunotherapy given before surgery. This clone was seen a handful of times. The CDR3 spans 17 residues. J is TRBJ1-1 and V is TRBV1. TRBV1 is a known pseudogene. Here the sequenced sample was tumor tissue, taken after IRX-2 immunotherapy. The TCR originated in a human donor with breast cancer. CDR3 amino acids: CASSQGTGRDINTEAFF. CDR3 nucleotide sequence: TGCGCCAGCAGCCAAGGCACGGGTAGGGATATAAACACTGAAGCTTTCTTT.